This TCR beta chain is drawn from a study of technical replicates of blood from a handful of donors. The protocol was immunoSEQ multiplex PCR, while the TCRdb copy is restricted to in-frame clones and leaves out a portion. The profile covers almost 90,000 clones, with roughly 94% appearing a single time and under 0.35% taken by the ten largest. This CDR3 has 16 residues. The chain is built from TRBV7-5 and TRBJ2-3; the table gives TRBD2 as D, unverified against the DNA. TRBV7-5 is tagged as a pseudogene. The sequenced material came from T cells isolated from PBMCs. This clonotype originated in a human donor in good health. The CDR3 here is CARSLGLAGRTDTQYF. The CDR3 region has the DNA TGTGCCAGAAGCCTGGGACTAGCGGGAAGGACAGATACGCAGTATTTT.